This paragraph reports one TCR beta chain. The V end lost 4 bases, the J end lost 2 bases, and 12 bases lay between the germline ends. This CDR3 contains 15 residues. From germline, CDR1 is ENHRY and CDR2 SYGVKD. This record belongs to a study of blood T cell repertoires in COVID-19. Study as a whole: Samples taken during acute and convalescent COVID-19 were collected in the United States, Italy and Spain. PBMCs, B-cell-depleted T cells, or T cells provided the cDNA or gDNA that made up the material.

In the original analysis: Estimates of nucleated cell counts were drawn from the amplification of reference gene primers. The protocol was immunoSEQ multiplex PCR, while the TCRdb copy is restricted to in-frame clones and leaves out a portion. The V and J calls and clone size were taken over from that table, and D and trimming were inferred from the DNA. The table lists 100,000 or so clones, roughly 90% of them singletons. The clonotype comes from a man between 60 and 75 years old with acute or convalescent COVID-19. This sequence joins TRBV10-3 and TRBJ1-5; D ambiguous. The source material was peripheral blood. CDR3 sequence: CAISGRRLRNQPQHF. For the CDR3, the DNA is TGTGCCATCAGTGGGAGGAGGTTGCGCAATCAGCCCCAGCATTTT.